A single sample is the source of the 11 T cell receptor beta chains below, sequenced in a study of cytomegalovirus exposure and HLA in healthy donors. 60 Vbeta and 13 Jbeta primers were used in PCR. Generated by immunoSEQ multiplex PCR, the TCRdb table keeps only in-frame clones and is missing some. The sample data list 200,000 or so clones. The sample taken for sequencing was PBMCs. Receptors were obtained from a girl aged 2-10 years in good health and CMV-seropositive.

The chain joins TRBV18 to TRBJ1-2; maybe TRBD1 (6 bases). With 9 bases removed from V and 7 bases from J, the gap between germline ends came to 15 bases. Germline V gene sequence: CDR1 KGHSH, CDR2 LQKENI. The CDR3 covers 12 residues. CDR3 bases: TGTGCCAGTTTCACAGGGTTCTCTGGCTACACCTTC. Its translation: CASFTGFSGYTF.

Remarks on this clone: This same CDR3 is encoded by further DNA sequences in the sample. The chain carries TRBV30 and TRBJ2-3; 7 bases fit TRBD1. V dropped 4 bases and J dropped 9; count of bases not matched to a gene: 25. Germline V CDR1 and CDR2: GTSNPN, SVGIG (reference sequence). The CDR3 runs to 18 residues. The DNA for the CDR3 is TGTGCCTGGACCCCCCTTCCCCCCTCAGGGGGACCACAAGGGACGCAGTATTTT. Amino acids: CAWTPLPPSGGPQGTQYF.

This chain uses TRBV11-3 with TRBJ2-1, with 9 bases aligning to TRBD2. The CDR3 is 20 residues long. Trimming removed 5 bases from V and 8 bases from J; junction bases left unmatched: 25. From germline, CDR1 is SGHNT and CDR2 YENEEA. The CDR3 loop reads CASSTPKGRSEGLARDEQFF. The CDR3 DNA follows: TGTGCCAGCAGCACCCCCAAAGGACGGTCAGAAGGACTAGCGCGGGATGAGCAGTTCTTC.

The CDR3 DNA reads as TGTGCCAGCAGCTTAGGTGGACTAGCGGATGTCAGATACGAGCAGTACTTC. This encodes CASSLGGLADVRYEQYF. The chain has TRBV13 and TRBJ2-7; TRBD2 matches at 10 bases. The CDR3 has 17 amino acids. Germline lookup yields CDR1 PRHDT and CDR2 FYEKMQ (reference sequence). After removal of 0 bases from V and 4 bases from J, the junction contained 9 bases not matched to a gene. The whole variable domain, remainder taken from reference TRBV13 and TRBJ2-7, is AAGVIQSPRHLIKEKRETATLKCYPIPRHDTVYWYQQGPGQDPQFLISFYEKMQSDKGSIPDRFSAQQFSDYHSELNMSSLELGDSALYFCASSLGGLADVRYEQYFGPGTRLTVT.

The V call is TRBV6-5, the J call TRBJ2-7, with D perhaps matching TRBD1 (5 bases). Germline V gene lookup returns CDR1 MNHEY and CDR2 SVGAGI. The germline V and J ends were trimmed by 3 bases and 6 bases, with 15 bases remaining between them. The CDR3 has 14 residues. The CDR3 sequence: CASSYLDTRGEQYF. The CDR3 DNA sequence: TGTGCCAGCAGTTATCTGGACACCCGCGGCGAGCAGTACTTC.

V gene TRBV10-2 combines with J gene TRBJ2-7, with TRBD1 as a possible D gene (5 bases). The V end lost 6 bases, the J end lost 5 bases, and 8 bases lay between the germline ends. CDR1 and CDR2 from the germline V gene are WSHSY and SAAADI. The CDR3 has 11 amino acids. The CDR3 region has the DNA TGCGCCAGCAGAGGGGAAGACGAGCAGTACTTC. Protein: CASRGEDEQYF.

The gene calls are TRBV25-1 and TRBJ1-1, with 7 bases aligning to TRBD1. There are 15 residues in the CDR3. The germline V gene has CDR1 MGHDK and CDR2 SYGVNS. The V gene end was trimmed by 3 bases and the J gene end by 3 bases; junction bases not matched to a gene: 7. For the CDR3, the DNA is TGTGCCAGCAGTGAGTCCGGGACAGTGGACACTGAAGCTTTCTTT. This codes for CASSESGTVDTEAFF.

The CDR3 sequence: CASSLIGGTSGSQGDTQYF. CDR3 DNA: TGTGCCAGCAGCTTAATCGGCGGGACTAGCGGGAGTCAAGGGGATACGCAGTATTTT. This sequence joins TRBV7-3 and TRBJ2-3, with 14 bases that match TRBD2. Germline values: CDR1 SGHTA, CDR2 FQGTGA. The CDR3 is 19 amino acids. V trimming: 1 base; J trimming: 6 bases; junction bases outside the gene matches: 12.

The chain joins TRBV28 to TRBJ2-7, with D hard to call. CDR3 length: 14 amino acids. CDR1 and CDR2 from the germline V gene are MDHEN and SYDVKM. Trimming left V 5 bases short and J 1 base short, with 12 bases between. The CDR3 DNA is TGTGCCAGCAGTCCGACAAGCCCTTCCTACGAGCAGTACTTC. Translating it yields CASSPTSPSYEQYF.

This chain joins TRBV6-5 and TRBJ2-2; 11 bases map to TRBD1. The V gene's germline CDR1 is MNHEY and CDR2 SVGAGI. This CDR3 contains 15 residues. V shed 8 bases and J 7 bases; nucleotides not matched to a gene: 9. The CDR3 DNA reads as TGTGCCAGCGGTGGACAGGGGGCTGTAAACGGGGAGCTGTTTTTT. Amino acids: CASGGQGAVNGELFF.

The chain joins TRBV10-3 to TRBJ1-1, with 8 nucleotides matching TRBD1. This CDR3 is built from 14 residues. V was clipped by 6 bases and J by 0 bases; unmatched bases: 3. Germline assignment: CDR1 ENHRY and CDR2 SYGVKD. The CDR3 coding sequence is TGTGCCATCAGATCGGACAGGGTGAACACTGAAGCTTTCTTT. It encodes CAIRSDRVNTEAFF.